A single sample is the source of the 24 T cell receptor beta chains below, sequenced in a study of cytomegalovirus exposure and HLA in healthy donors (dated by TCRdb to between 2016 and 2019). The method behind the library was the immunoSEQ multiplex PCR assay. A mixture of 60 forward primers for TCR Vbeta segments and 13 reverse primers for TCR Jbeta segments was used in the multiplex PCR. The clones in this table, taken by TCRdb from immuneACCESS, are in-frame only. Not every clone is retained; where verified, under half of the shortfall comes from an unresolved V gene, and the cause of the rest is unknown. This sample lists 100,000 to 150,000 clones; under 90% were detected once. 3.6% of the sample is held by the ten biggest clonotypes. Sequences were obtained from PBMCs. These receptor sequences come from a woman in her forties in good health and CMV-seropositive.

To note about this clone: The junction and the germline gene differ at one end; a read error may be behind it. The CDR3 is CSSSLGDRGTEAFF. The CDR3 region has the DNA TGTTCCAGCAGCTTAGGGGACAGGGGCACTGAAGCTTTCTTT. The genes are TRBV7-9 and TRBJ1-1, with 10 bases aligning to TRBD1. This CDR3 region has 14 residues. Looked up from germline, CDR1 is SEHNR and CDR2 is FQNEAQ (reference sequence).

J is TRBJ2-3 and V is TRBV2; 12 bases are a match to TRBD2. V was clipped by 4 bases and J by 4 bases; unmatched bases: 6. The CDR3 spans 16 residues. Germline lookup yields CDR1 SNHLY and CDR2 FYNNEI. The CDR3 coding sequence is TGTGCCAGCAGTGGTCGGACTAGCGGGATGGCAGATACGCAGTATTTT. It codes for CASSGRTSGMADTQYF.

The J gene is TRBJ1-2, the V gene TRBV5-4; TRBD1 matches 7 bases. CDR1 is SGHNT and CDR2 is YYREEE in the germline V gene (reference sequence). This CDR3 has 14 amino acids. V lost 0 bases, J lost 5 bases, and 4 bases stayed unmatched. The CDR3 reads CASSLGQGMYGYTF. In DNA, the CDR3 is TGTGCCAGCAGCTTGGGACAGGGAATGTATGGCTACACCTTC. Together with reference TRBV5-4 and TRBJ1-2, the CDR3 gives the full variable domain: ETGVTQSPTHLIKTRGQQVTLRCSSQSGHNTVSWYQQALGQGPQFIFQYYREEENGRGNFPPRFSGLQFPNYSSELNVNALELDDSALYLCASSLGQGMYGYTFGSGTRLTVV.

The V call is TRBV7-8, the J call TRBJ2-1; 10 nucleotides agree with TRBD2. Germline CDR1 reads SGHVS; CDR2 reads FQNEAQ. Unmatched junction bases numbered 11, after V lost 5 bases and J lost 7 bases. The CDR3 contains 16 residues. This CDR3 is CASSRQLAGVGNEQFF. The CDR3, as DNA: TGTGCCAGCAGCCGACAGCTAGCGGGAGTTGGGAATGAGCAGTTCTTC.

The V and J genes are TRBV19 and TRBJ1-2, with D possibly being TRBD1 (5 bases). The CDR3 spans 14 residues. Germline V gene sequence: CDR1 LNHDA, CDR2 SQIVND (reference sequence). With 3 bases removed from V and 8 bases from J, the gap between germline ends came to 16 bases. The CDR3 loop reads CASSIGGDSGGYTF. Written as DNA, the CDR3 is TGTGCCAGTAGTATCGGTGGGGACTCGGGCGGCTACACCTTC. The full variable domain, its missing parts supplied by reference TRBV19 and TRBJ1-2, is DGGITQSPKYLFRKEGQNVTLSCEQNLNHDAMYWYRQDPGQGLRLIYYSQIVNDFQKGDIAEGYSVSREKKESFPLTVTSAQKNPTAFYLCASSIGGDSGGYTFGSGTRLTVV.

This chain links TRBV2 with TRBJ1-2, with TRBD1 as a possible D gene (5 bases). The V gene lost 6 bases and the J gene lost 6 bases, with 14 bases spanning the gap. Germline V CDR1 and CDR2: SNHLY, FYNNEI. The CDR3 is made up of 13 amino acids. The CDR3 is CASREGFRHGYTF. The CDR3 nucleotides are TGTGCCAGCAGGGAGGGGTTCCGGCATGGCTACACCTTC.

The chain has TRBV15 and TRBJ1-2; perhaps TRBD1 as D (5 bases). V lost 0 bases to trimming and J lost 8 bases, with 13 bases between them. The germline CDR1 and CDR2 sequences are LNHNV and YYDKDF (reference sequence). The CDR3 covers 14 residues. CDR3 amino acids: CATSREGTSYGYTF. CDR3 nucleotides: TGTGCCACCAGCAGAGAAGGGACTTCTTACGGCTACACCTTC.

This chain connects TRBV28 to TRBJ2-2; no firm D call. Germline V CDR1 and CDR2: MDHEN, SYDVKM. The CDR3 is made up of 15 amino acids. V gave up 4 bases and J gave up 7 bases, with 16 bases separating them. In nucleotides, the CDR3 is TGTGCCAGCAGTTCTACCCACCGGTTCGGCGGGGAGCTGTTTTTT. Encoded protein: CASSSTHRFGGELFF.

The genes are TRBV29-1 and TRBJ2-5; unclear D gene. Germline V lookup: CDR1 SQVTM, CDR2 ANQGSEA. The V end lost 4 bases, the J end lost 3 bases, and 12 bases lay between the germline ends. The CDR3 has 13 residues. The CDR3 DNA reads TGCAGCGTTGTAACGACAAGAAAAGAGACCCAGTACTTC. It codes for CSVVTTRKETQYF. The full variable domain, completed using reference TRBV29-1 and TRBJ2-5, is SAVISQKPSRDICQRGTSLTIQCQVDSQVTMMFWYRQQPGQSLTLIATANQGSEATYESGFVIDKFPISRPNLTFSTLTVSNMSPEDSSIYLCSVVTTRKETQYFGPGTRLLVL.

V and J are TRBV6-6 and TRBJ2-7; TRBD2 matches 13 bases. The J segment lost 2 bases and the V segment lost 5 bases, leaving 3 bases of the junction unmatched. This CDR3 is built from 15 residues. From germline, CDR1 is MNHNY and CDR2 SVGAGI (reference sequence). The CDR3: CASSILAGGTYEQYF. The CDR3 DNA reads TGTGCCAGCAGTATACTAGCGGGAGGGACCTACGAGCAGTACTTC.

The chain couples TRBV5-1 to TRBJ1-4; 7 bases agree with TRBD1. V lost 3 bases, J lost 7 bases, and 6 bases stayed unmatched. The CDR3 spans 14 residues. Germline loops: CDR1 SGHRS, CDR2 YFSETQ. The CDR3 spells CASSSQTGSEKLFF. CDR3 nucleotide sequence: TGCGCCAGCAGCTCCCAGACAGGGAGTGAAAAACTGTTTTTT.

The rearrangement uses TRBV7-2 and TRBJ1-2; D unresolved. V was trimmed by 1 base and J by 3 bases, leaving 6 bases between them. CDR1 is SGHTA, CDR2 FQGNSA, per germline. The CDR3 extends over 13 amino acids. The CDR3 is CASSLVTYYGYTF. DNA for the CDR3: TGTGCCAGCAGCTTAGTCACTTACTATGGCTACACCTTC.

The chain employs TRBV2 and TRBJ2-7, with unresolved D. Germline V CDR1 and CDR2: SNHLY, FYNNEI. V lost 1 base and J lost 3, with 4 bases in between. This CDR3 comprises 12 residues. The CDR3 sequence is CASSEVGYEQYF. CDR3 in DNA: TGTGCCAGCAGTGAAGTCGGCTACGAGCAGTACTTC.

This clone has more than one count but fewer than ten. The V and J genes are TRBV7-2 and TRBJ2-1; weak D call: TRBD1 (6 bases). Trimming left V 4 bases short and J 7 bases short, with 8 bases between. CDR1 and CDR2 from the germline V gene are SGHTA and FQGNSA. The CDR3 sequence is 12 residues long. Here the CDR3 reads CASSSQGNEQFF. For the CDR3, the DNA is TGTGCCAGCAGCTCACAGGGAAATGAGCAGTTCTTC.

The rearrangement joins TRBV5-1 to TRBJ2-7, with D tentatively TRBD2 (6 bases). Germline loops: CDR1 SGHRS, CDR2 YFSETQ. The CDR3 is 15 residues long. V shed 6 bases and J shed 5 bases, with 21 bases lying between them. CDR3 DNA: TGCGCCAGCAAGGGACGGGCTCCTGGAGGGGACGAGCAGTACTTC. Translating it yields CASKGRAPGGDEQYF.

The rearrangement joins TRBV28 to TRBJ1-1; TRBD1 aligns across 8 bases. The junction had 14 bases not matched to a gene; V was cut back by 2 bases and J by 3 bases. The CDR3 length is 18 residues. Germline lookup yields CDR1 MDHEN and CDR2 SYDVKM. CDR3 sequence reads: CASSLLAPGQGGHTEAFF. CDR3 in DNA: TGTGCCAGCAGTTTACTTGCCCCTGGACAGGGTGGGCACACTGAAGCTTTCTTT.

This sequence joins TRBV25-1 and TRBJ2-7; possibly TRBD1 for D (6 bases). The CDR3 totals 14 residues. Germline-derived CDR1 and CDR2 are MGHDK and SYGVNS. V lost 3 bases and J 4 bases, leaving 13 bases between the germline ends. Here the CDR3 DNA reads TGTGCCAGCAGTGACCCAGGGGTGGAATACGAGCAGTACTTC. Encoded protein: CASSDPGVEYEQYF.

The chain combines TRBV4-3 with TRBJ2-5, with a tentative D call TRBD1 (5 bases). The end of the DNA is better explained by TRBJ2-7, so the J call may be wrong. CDR3 length: 16 amino acids. Germline V lookup: CDR1 LGHNA, CDR2 YSLEER. DNA for the CDR3: TGCGCCAGCAGCCAAGATCTGGCAGACAGCTCCTACGAGCAGTACTTC. It specifies CASSQDLADSSYEQYF.

This chain connects TRBV28 to TRBJ1-2; TRBD1 matches 11 bases. The CDR3 extends over 15 amino acids. In germline, CDR1 is MDHEN, CDR2 SYDVKM. V was clipped by 1 base and J by 4 bases; unmatched bases: 2. This CDR3 is CASSLSGTGGYGYTF. CDR3 sequence (DNA): TGTGCCAGCAGTTTATCCGGGACAGGGGGCTATGGCTACACCTTC.

The V and J genes are TRBV28 and TRBJ1-1; 7 nucleotides agree with TRBD1. The CDR3 runs to 12 residues. Germline V CDR1 and CDR2: MDHEN, SYDVKM. V shed 5 bases and J 10 bases; nucleotides not matched to a gene: 7. CDR3 sequence: CASSLTGVGAFF. The CDR3 DNA follows: TGTGCCAGCAGTCTCACAGGGGTGGGAGCTTTCTTT.

This chain joins TRBV7-9 and TRBJ2-7, with 7 bases that match TRBD1. Per the germline V gene, CDR1 is SEHNR and CDR2 is FQNEAQ (reference sequence). The CDR3 spans 12 residues. V shed 5 bases and J 3 bases; nucleotides not matched to a gene: 1. The CDR3 spells CASSRTGYEQYF. The CDR3 coding sequence is TGTGCCAGCAGCCGGACAGGCTACGAGCAGTACTTC.

This clone has only one observation. The V and J genes are TRBV9 and TRBJ2-5, with D tentatively TRBD2 (7 bases). The CDR3 contains 14 residues. V lost 4 bases, J lost 5 bases, and 15 bases lay in between. Germline V lookup: CDR1 SGDLS, CDR2 YYNGEE. CDR3 residues: CASSPWGGGETQYF. The CDR3 nucleotides are TGTGCCAGCAGCCCCTGGGGAGGGGGGGAGACCCAGTACTTC.

The chain recombines TRBV6-1 with TRBJ2-1; the match to TRBD2 covers 10 bases. Per the germline V gene, CDR1 is MNHNS and CDR2 is SASEGT. CDR3 size: 15 residues. Trimming cost V 5 bases and J 9 bases; bases outside gene matches: 10. The CDR3 DNA follows: TGTGCCAGCAGTCCCGAGGTAGCGGGAGGAGTTGAGCAGTTCTTC. This gives the protein CASSPEVAGGVEQFF.

This clone has just a few counts. The rearrangement links TRBV27 to TRBJ1-2; 7 bases are a match to TRBD1. With 5 bases clipped from V and 4 bases from J, the junction kept 10 bases outside the gene matches. Germline CDR1 MNHEY, CDR2 SMNVEV (reference sequence). This CDR3 spans 15 amino acids. The CDR3: CASSIGRQGSYGYTF. The CDR3 DNA sequence: TGTGCCAGCAGTATCGGAAGACAGGGTTCCTATGGCTACACCTTC.